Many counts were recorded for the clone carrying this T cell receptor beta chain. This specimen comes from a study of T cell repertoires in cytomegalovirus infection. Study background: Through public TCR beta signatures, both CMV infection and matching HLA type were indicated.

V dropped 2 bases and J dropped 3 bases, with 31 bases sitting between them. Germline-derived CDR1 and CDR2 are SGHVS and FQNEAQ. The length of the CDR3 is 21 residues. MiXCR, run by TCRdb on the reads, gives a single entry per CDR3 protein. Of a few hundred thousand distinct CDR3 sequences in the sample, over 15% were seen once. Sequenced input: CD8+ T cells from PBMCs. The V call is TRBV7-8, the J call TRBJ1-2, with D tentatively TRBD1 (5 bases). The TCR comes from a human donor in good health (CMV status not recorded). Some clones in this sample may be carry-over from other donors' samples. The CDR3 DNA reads TGTGCCAGCAGCTTATTCGCTTTTGGTCCGATTGTCGGGGGGGACGACTATGGCTACACCTTC. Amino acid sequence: CASSLFAFGPIVGGDDYGYTF.